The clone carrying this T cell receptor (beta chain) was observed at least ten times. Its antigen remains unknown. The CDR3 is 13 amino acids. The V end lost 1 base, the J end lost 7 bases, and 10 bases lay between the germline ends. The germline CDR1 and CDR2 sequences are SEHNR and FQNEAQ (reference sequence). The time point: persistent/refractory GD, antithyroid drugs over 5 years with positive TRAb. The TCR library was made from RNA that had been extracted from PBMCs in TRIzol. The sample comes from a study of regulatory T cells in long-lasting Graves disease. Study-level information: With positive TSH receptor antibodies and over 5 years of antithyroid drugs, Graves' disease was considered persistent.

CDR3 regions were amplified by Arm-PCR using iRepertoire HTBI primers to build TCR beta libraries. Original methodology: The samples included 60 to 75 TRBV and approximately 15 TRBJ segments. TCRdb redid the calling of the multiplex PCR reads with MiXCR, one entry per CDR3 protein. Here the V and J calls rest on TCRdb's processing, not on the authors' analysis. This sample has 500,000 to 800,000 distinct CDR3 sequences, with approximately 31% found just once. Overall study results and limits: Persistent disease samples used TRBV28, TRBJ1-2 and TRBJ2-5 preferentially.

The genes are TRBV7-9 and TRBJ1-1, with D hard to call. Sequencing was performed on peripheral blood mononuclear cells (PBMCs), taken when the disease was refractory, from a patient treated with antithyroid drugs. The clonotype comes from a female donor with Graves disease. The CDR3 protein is CASSLGGHGEAFF. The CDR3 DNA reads TGTGCCAGCAGCTTAGGAGGCCACGGTGAAGCTTTCTTT.